The entry below describes one T cell receptor beta chain. The data stem from a study of blood T cell repertoires in COVID-19. Across the whole study: The origin of the acute and convalescent COVID-19 samples was the United States, Italy and Spain.

This CDR3 has 18 residues. Germline CDR1 and CDR2: SGHRS and YFSETQ. With 0 bases clipped from V and 5 bases from J, the junction kept 16 bases outside the gene matches. TCRdb's copy holds only in-frame clones and misses some; the assay was immunoSEQ multiplex PCR. The top ten clones hold about 2.5% of a sample with about 230,000 clones, around four fifths of them seen once. The source material was peripheral blood. The origin of this receptor is a woman in her seventies with active or convalescent COVID-19. The V gene is TRBV5-1, the J gene TRBJ2-5, with TRBD2 identical over 7 bases. CDR3 DNA: TGCGCCAGCAGCTTGGCCGGGGGGACTCTCCGAGGTATGGAGACCCAGTACTTC. This translates into CASSLAGGTLRGMETQYF.